A selection of T cell receptor beta chains follows, all from one sample in a study of CD8 T cells in Susac syndrome. TCRdb redid the calling of the immunoSEQ multiplex PCR reads with MiXCR, one entry per CDR3 protein. The repertoire holds around 110,000 distinct CDR3 sequences, roughly 94% seen once, with about 0.27% in the top ten. Sequencing used CD8+ T cells from PBMCs. Receptors were obtained from a human donor with Susac syndrome. The CDR3 runs from the conserved cysteine through the conserved F or W. A D gene is named only where the DNA matches it firmly. A row's size may be missing; if present it is once, few, many or a size class.

abundance	d_gene	v_gene	j_gene	CDR3aa	CDR3nt
NA	NA	TRBV15	TRBJ2-5	CATSRAGSAQETQYF	TGTGCCACCAGCAGAGCTGGTAGTGCGCAAGAGACCCAGTACTTC
NA	TRBD1	TRBV20-1	TRBJ1-3	CSAGTGLSGNTIYF	TGCAGTGCCGGGACAGGTCTCTCTGGAAACACCATATATTTT
NA	NA	TRBV11-2	TRBJ2-5	CASRTDQETQYF	TGTGCCAGCCGGACAGATCAAGAGACCCAGTACTTC
NA	TRBD1	TRBV7-8	TRBJ2-7	CASSPSWTGAYEQYF	TGTGCCAGCAGTCCATCCTGGACAGGGGCCTACGAGCAGTACTTC
NA	NA	TRBV12-3/TRBV12-4	TRBJ1-2	CASSFLEGPNGYTF	TGTGCCAGCAGTTTTCTCGAGGGTCCCAATGGCTACACCTTC
NA	NA	TRBV7-9	TRBJ1-5	CASSWDNQPQHF	TGTGCCAGCAGCTGGGACAACCAGCCCCAGCATTTT
NA	NA	TRBV30	TRBJ2-2	CAWTPMNTGELFF	TGTGCCTGGACGCCCATGAACACCGGGGAGCTGTTTTTT
NA	NA	TRBV12-3/TRBV12-4	TRBJ2-1	CASSPVHDEQFF	TGTGCCAGCAGTCCTGTTCACGATGAGCAGTTCTTC
NA	TRBD1	TRBV6-5	TRBJ2-1	CASSYEGAVHEQFF	TGTGCCAGCAGTTACGAGGGGGCCGTCCATGAGCAGTTCTTC
NA	NA	TRBV15	TRBJ2-1	CATSRWSAGTALFF	TGTGCCACCAGCAGATGGTCCGCCGGGACTGCCCTTTTCTTC
NA	NA	TRBV5-6	TRBJ2-1	CASSFDYNEQFF	TGTGCCAGCAGCTTCGATTACAATGAGCAGTTCTTC
once	NA	TRBV4-3	TRBJ2-2	CASSQDSRAGELFF	TGCGCCAGCAGCCAAGATTCCCGGGCCGGGGAGCTGTTTTTT
few	NA	TRBV5-6	TRBJ2-7	CASSTGYEQYF	TGTGCCAGCAGTACAGGATACGAGCAGTACTTC
NA	TRBD2	TRBV12-3/TRBV12-4	TRBJ2-3	CASSLSGGAIDTQYF	TGTGCCAGCAGTCTTAGCGGGGGGGCGATAGATACGCAGTATTTT
NA	TRBD2	TRBV20-1	TRBJ2-1	CSARGLAGGWGIQNEQFF	TGCAGTGCTAGAGGGCTAGCGGGGGGGTGGGGGATACAGAATGAGCAGTTCTTC
NA	NA	TRBV13	TRBJ1-6	CASSLTQGNNSPLHF	TGTGCCAGCAGCTTAACGCAGGGCAATAATTCACCCCTCCACTTT
NA	NA	TRBV29-1	TRBJ1-3	CSGWVSGNTIYF	TGCAGCGGATGGGTCTCTGGAAACACCATATATTTT
NA	NA	TRBV5-6	TRBJ2-1	CASSLGGVNEQFF	TGTGCCAGCAGCTTGGGAGGAGTCAATGAGCAGTTCTTC
NA	NA	TRBV4-1	TRBJ1-2	CASSHQGTNYGYTF	TGCGCCAGCAGCCATCAAGGTACCAACTATGGCTACACCTTC
NA	NA	TRBV15	TRBJ1-2	CATSPGNYGYTF	TGTGCCACCAGTCCAGGGAACTATGGCTACACCTTC
NA	NA	TRBV29-1	TRBJ2-2	CSVDLYGLTGELFF	TGCAGCGTTGATCTATATGGCCTCACCGGGGAGCTGTTTTTT
NA	TRBD2	TRBV3-1	TRBJ2-5	CASSRDSGGALMETQYF	TGTGCCAGCAGCCGCGACAGCGGGGGGGCCCTGATGGAGACCCAGTACTTC
NA	NA	TRBV4-1	TRBJ1-4	CASSQERGLNEKLFF	TGCGCCAGCAGCCAAGAACGCGGCCTTAATGAAAAACTGTTTTTT
NA	NA	TRBV6-6	TRBJ1-2	CASTALQGYGYTF	TGTGCCAGCACAGCCCTACAGGGCTATGGCTACACCTTC
NA	NA	TRBV28	TRBJ2-1	CASMWRNTLQNEQFF	TGTGCCAGCATGTGGAGAAACACCCTTCAGAATGAGCAGTTCTTC
NA	TRBD2	TRBV20-1	TRBJ2-7	CSARDSGGAPYEQYF	TGCAGTGCTAGGGATAGCGGGGGTGCACCCTACGAGCAGTACTTC
NA	NA	TRBV14	TRBJ1-6	CASSTRRTINSPLHF	TGTGCCAGCAGCACCCGACGGACAATTAATTCACCCCTCCACTTT
NA	NA	TRBV9	TRBJ1-1	CASRGPDTEAFF	TGTGCCAGCAGAGGGCCCGACACTGAAGCTTTCTTT
NA	NA	TRBV30	TRBJ2-7	CAWTDSSYEQYF	TGTGCCTGGACGGACAGTTCCTACGAGCAGTACTTC
NA	NA	TRBV10-3	TRBJ2-3	CAIGERTDTQYF	TGTGCCATCGGGGAGCGCACAGATACGCAGTATTTT
NA	NA	TRBV2	TRBJ2-5	CASSEGRETQYF	TGTGCCAGCAGTGAAGGTCGGGAGACCCAGTACTTC
NA	NA	TRBV6-5	TRBJ1-1	CASSLSRWRLPEAFF	TGTGCCAGCAGTTTGTCGAGGTGGCGTCTCCCTGAAGCTTTCTTT
NA	NA	TRBV29-1	TRBJ2-1	CSVEAWDRSDEQFF	TGCAGCGTTGAGGCCTGGGACCGGTCCGATGAGCAGTTCTTC
NA	TRBD1	TRBV29-1	TRBJ2-1	CSVEVDSPGTGANEQFF	TGCAGCGTTGAAGTTGATTCCCCCGGGACAGGGGCCAATGAGCAGTTCTTC
NA	NA	TRBV2	TRBJ2-7	CASSEAWSYEQYF	TGTGCCAGCAGTGAAGCATGGTCCTACGAGCAGTACTTC
NA	TRBD1	TRBV12-3/TRBV12-4	TRBJ2-5	CASQGQSPQETQYF	TGTGCCAGCCAGGGACAGTCACCCCAAGAGACCCAGTACTTC
NA	TRBD2	TRBV15	TRBJ2-7	CATSVTSGGSWEQYF	TGTGCCACCAGCGTTACTAGCGGGGGTTCCTGGGAGCAGTACTTC
NA	TRBD1	TRBV3-1	TRBJ2-5	CASSQVGDREGGETQYF	TGTGCCAGCAGCCAAGTGGGGGACAGGGAGGGCGGAGAGACCCAGTACTTC
NA	NA	TRBV20-1	TRBJ2-5	CSARASMEVQTQYF	TGCAGTGCTAGAGCCTCCATGGAGGTTCAGACCCAGTACTTC
once	TRBD2	TRBV11-2	TRBJ2-1	CASSLGFRGENPYNEQFF	TGTGCCAGCAGCTTAGGGTTTCGGGGGGAAAACCCCTACAATGAGCAGTTCTTC
NA	NA	TRBV24-1	TRBJ2-1	CATSAVAHEQFF	TGTGCCACCAGCGCCGTGGCCCATGAGCAGTTCTTC
NA	NA	TRBV6-5	TRBJ1-2	CASSHDPGSYGYTF	TGTGCCAGCAGCCACGACCCGGGATCCTATGGCTACACCTTC
NA	TRBD2	TRBV6-5	TRBJ2-5	CASTESLAGGETQYF	TGTGCCAGCACCGAATCACTAGCGGGGGGGGAGACCCAGTACTTC
NA	TRBD2	TRBV13	TRBJ2-5	CASSLRLAGNRETQYF	TGTGCCAGCAGCCTTCGACTAGCGGGGAATCGGGAGACCCAGTACTTC
once	NA	TRBV19	TRBJ1-4	CASSLGGLEKLFF	TGTGCCAGTAGTTTAGGGGGACTTGAAAAACTGTTTTTT
NA	NA	TRBV4-1	TRBJ1-6	CASSPYLQGSDSPLHF	TGCGCCAGCAGCCCCTATCTCCAGGGATCTGATTCACCCCTCCACTTT
NA	NA	TRBV5-1	TRBJ2-3	CASSPDYLDTQYF	TGCGCCAGCAGCCCGGACTATTTAGATACGCAGTATTTT
NA	NA	TRBV29-1	TRBJ2-5	CSLSDEQETQYF	TGCAGCTTATCGGACGAACAAGAGACCCAGTACTTC
NA	NA	TRBV12-3/TRBV12-4	TRBJ1-3	CASSPRIFSGNTIYF	TGTGCCAGCAGTCCTCGGATCTTCTCTGGAAACACCATATATTTT
once	TRBD2	TRBV5-6	TRBJ2-5	CASSAYSGGAGVETQYF	TGTGCCAGCAGCGCTTATAGCGGGGGGGCTGGGGTAGAGACCCAGTACTTC
NA	TRBD1	TRBV2	TRBJ1-1	CASSAGQGVTEAFF	TGTGCCAGCAGTGCGGGACAGGGGGTCACTGAAGCTTTCTTT
few	NA	TRBV2	TRBJ2-5	CASSGRGQETQYF	TGTGCCAGCTCTGGCAGGGGCCAAGAGACCCAGTACTTC